These 28 T cell receptor beta chains share one sample of origin, sequenced in a study of shared clonotypes between healthy human individuals. The protocol was immunoSEQ multiplex PCR, while the TCRdb copy is restricted to in-frame clones and leaves out a portion. The table has 2 million to 2.5 million clones, approximately 95% seen once; the top ten hold about 0.13%. Source material: naive CD4+ T cells sorted from blood. Subset of the sample: CD45RA+ positively selected. Receptor source: a man between 18 and 29 years old in good health.

This clone was counted a single time. V is TRBV7-9 and J is TRBJ2-5; 8 positions agree with TRBD2. Germline CDR1 is SEHNR and CDR2 is FQNEAQ (reference sequence). There are 16 residues in the CDR3. Losses at the gene ends were 5 bases for V and 5 bases for J; bases not matched to a gene: 13. CDR3 DNA sequence: TGTGCCAGCAGCCTTTCGACGGGAGGGGAAGGCGAGACCCAGTACTTC. This gives the protein CASSLSTGGEGETQYF.

The V gene is TRBV6-4, the J gene TRBJ1-5; D possibly corresponds to TRBD1 (6 bases). V shed 6 bases and J shed 0 bases, with 24 bases lying between them. Germline V gene lookup returns CDR1 MRHNA and CDR2 SNTAGT. This CDR3 has 19 amino acids. The CDR3 nucleotides read TGTGCCAGCAGCGTATCTCACAGGGACCTGCCGTATAGCAATCAGCCCCAGCATTTT. Its protein is CASSVSHRDLPYSNQPQHF.

J is TRBJ1-2 and V is TRBV5-1; D is unresolved. V was clipped by 4 bases and J by 3 bases, with 10 bases between them. Germline V gives CDR1 SGHRS, CDR2 YFSETQ. The CDR3 contains 13 residues. For the CDR3, the DNA is TGCGCCAGCAGCCCTACAACCTACTATGGCTACACCTTC. It is translated as CASSPTTYYGYTF. Supplemented by reference TRBV5-1 and TRBJ1-2, the full variable domain reads KAGVTQTPRYLIKTRGQQVTLSCSPISGHRSVSWYQQTPGQGLQFLFEYFSETQRNKGNFPGRFSGRQFSNSRSEMNVSTLELGDSALYLCASSPTTYYGYTFGSGTRLTVV.

V usage is TRBV6-6 and J usage is TRBJ1-5, with D possibly matching TRBD1 (5 bases). The CDR3 has 16 residues. CDR1 is MNHNY, CDR2 SVGAGI, per germline (reference sequence). V lost 2 bases, J lost 0 bases, and 11 bases lay in between. In DNA form, the CDR3 reads TGTGCCAGCAGTTACAATACAGGTCGTAGCAATCAGCCCCAGCATTTT. This encodes CASSYNTGRSNQPQHF.

The chain recombines TRBV7-2 with TRBJ2-3, with 11 bases that match TRBD2. The CDR3 is 16 residues long. The V gene end was trimmed by 5 bases and the J gene end by 3 bases; junction bases not matched to a gene: 7. Germline-derived CDR1 and CDR2 are SGHTA and FQGNSA. The CDR3 spells CASSQTSGILTDTQYF. CDR3 bases: TGTGCCAGCAGCCAGACTAGCGGGATACTAACAGATACGCAGTATTTT.

This clone was observed a handful of times. This sequence joins TRBV27 and TRBJ1-4, with D hard to call. The CDR3 extends over 15 amino acids. Germline CDR1 and CDR2: MNHEY and SMNVEV (reference sequence). Trimming took 4 bases from V and 0 from J, leaving 9 bases between them. CDR3 amino acids: CASSSLFSTNEKLFF. The CDR3 DNA follows: TGTGCCAGCAGTTCCCTTTTCTCAACTAATGAAAAACTGTTTTTT.

The chain recombines TRBV11-3 with TRBJ2-4, with 9 bases fitting TRBD2. The J segment lost 8 bases and the V segment lost 5 bases, leaving 7 bases of the junction unmatched. The CDR3 runs 14 residues. The V gene's germline CDR1 is SGHNT and CDR2 YENEEA. This CDR3 is CASSRGGAADIQYF. The CDR3 nucleotides read TGTGCCAGCAGCCGCGGGGGGGCCGCAGACATTCAGTACTTC.

The chain is built from TRBV6-1 and TRBJ1-2, with 10 bases lining up with TRBD1. The V gene's germline CDR1 is MNHNS and CDR2 SASEGT. With 6 bases clipped from V and 8 bases from J, the junction kept 6 bases outside the gene matches. The CDR3 extends over 13 amino acids. The CDR3 spells CASRGQGKRGYTF. For the CDR3, the DNA is TGTGCCAGCAGGGGACAGGGGAAAAGGGGCTACACCTTC.

A word on this clone: At the DNA level, this CDR3 is encoded by other sequences in the same sample as well. This chain links TRBV30 with TRBJ2-6, with no clear D. Germline lookup yields CDR1 GTSNPN and CDR2 SVGIG (reference sequence). V was clipped by 0 bases and J by 3 bases, with 6 bases between them. This CDR3 has 14 residues. CDR3 loop: CAWSVPSGANVLTF. The CDR3 DNA follows: TGTGCCTGGAGTGTACCGAGTGGGGCCAACGTCCTGACTTTC. Based on the CDR3 plus reference TRBV30 and TRBJ2-6, the full variable domain is SQTIHQWPATLVQPVGSPLSLECTVEGTSNPNLYWYRQAAGRGLQLLFYSVGIGQISSEVPQNLSASRPQDRQFILSSKKLLLSDSGFYLCAWSVPSGANVLTFGAGSRLTVL.

The CDR3 nucleotides are TGTGCCAGCAGAGGCAGCTCCTACAATGAGCAGTTCTTC. Translated: CASRGSSYNEQFF. The V gene is TRBV2, the J gene TRBJ2-1; D uncertain. CDR1 is SNHLY, CDR2 FYNNEI, per germline. Between the trimmed V and J ends, which lost 6 bases and 0 bases, there was a span of 6 bases. The CDR3 spans 13 residues.

The CDR3 protein is CASILGLAKDNEQFF. The CDR3, as DNA: TGTGCCAGCATATTGGGGCTAGCGAAGGACAATGAGCAGTTCTTC. The chain couples TRBV2 to TRBJ2-1; possibly TRBD2 for D (6 bases). This CDR3 has 15 residues. Trimming took 7 bases from V and 5 from J, leaving 18 bases between them. The V gene's germline CDR1 is SNHLY and CDR2 FYNNEI.

This chain uses TRBV4-2 with TRBJ1-1; no clear D. The CDR3 extends over 14 amino acids. Germline V CDR1 and CDR2: LGHNA, YNFKEQ. With 0 bases removed from V and 7 bases from J, the gap between germline ends came to 12 bases. Written as DNA, the CDR3 is TGTGCCAGCAGCCAAGAACGAGGCGGCCGTGAAGCTTTCTTT. Translated: CASSQERGGREAFF.

This chain links TRBV30 with TRBJ2-2, with 13 bases lining up with TRBD2. Germline lookup yields CDR1 GTSNPN and CDR2 SVGIG (reference sequence). The J segment lost 6 bases and the V segment lost 2 bases, leaving 15 bases of the junction unmatched. The CDR3 sequence is 19 residues long. This CDR3 is CAWSSQRTSGSSMAGELFF. As DNA, the CDR3 is TGTGCCTGGAGTAGCCAAAGGACTAGCGGGAGTTCGATGGCCGGGGAGCTGTTTTTT.

Details on this clone: One end of the junction varies from germline; a read error may be responsible. This chain connects TRBV7-7 to TRBJ2-1; the D gene is possibly TRBD1 (6 bases). This CDR3 is 14 amino acids long. The germline V gene encodes CDR1 SSHAT and CDR2 FNYEAQ (reference sequence). The CDR3 loop reads CASSLTPGVGEQFF. The DNA for the CDR3 is TGTGCTAGCAGCTTAACTCCAGGGGTAGGTGAGCAGTTCTTC.

The CDR3 region is CASSLGTAGTDTQYF. In DNA form, the CDR3 reads TGTGCCAGCAGCTTAGGGACAGCGGGCACAGATACGCAGTATTTT. This rearrangement joins TRBV7-9 to TRBJ2-3, with D perhaps matching TRBD1 (6 bases). The ends were cut back, 1 base at V and 1 base at J, with 9 bases in the middle. CDR1 and CDR2 from the germline V gene are SEHNR and FQNEAQ (reference sequence). The length of the CDR3 is 15 residues.

The chain is built from TRBV27 and TRBJ1-2; TRBD1 is a possible D gene (5 bases). Between the trimmed V and J ends, which lost 4 bases and 4 bases, there was a span of 13 bases. The CDR3 sequence is 14 residues long. Germline V gives CDR1 MNHEY, CDR2 SMNVEV (reference sequence). The CDR3 nucleotides are TGTGCCAGCAGTTCAATAGCCAGGGCCTATGGCTACACCTTC. This gives the protein CASSSIARAYGYTF.

The V call is TRBV5-4, the J call TRBJ2-5; TRBD1 agrees at 8 bases. From germline, CDR1 is SGHNT and CDR2 YYREEE (reference sequence). This CDR3 is built from 18 residues. The junction had 16 bases not matched to a gene; V was cut back by 4 bases and J by 2 bases. The DNA for the CDR3 is TGTGCCAGCAGCCCGGGACGGAACAGGGGGTTGCGGCAAGAGACCCAGTACTTC. Protein sequence: CASSPGRNRGLRQETQYF.

V usage is TRBV2 and J usage is TRBJ2-5, with D perhaps TRBD1 (6 bases). The CDR3 spans 15 residues. Germline V gene data show CDR1 as SNHLY and CDR2 as FYNNEI. V was cut by 7 bases and J by 5 bases, with 20 bases left in between. Here the CDR3 DNA reads TGTGCCAGCAACCGATATGCAGGGGCAGGGGAGACCCAGTACTTC. As protein: CASNRYAGAGETQYF.

The gene calls are TRBV5-1 and TRBJ1-2; TRBD1 might be the D (5 bases). The CDR3 consists of 15 residues. CDR1 and CDR2 from the germline V gene are SGHRS and YFSETQ. The V and J ends lost 6 bases and 3 bases respectively, with 18 bases between them. CDR3 sequence reads: CASTPRGGIDYGYTF. In DNA form, the CDR3 reads TGCGCCAGCACCCCCCGGGGGGGGATTGACTATGGCTACACCTTC.

As concerns this clone: Mismatch with germline at one junction end may stem from a read error. This chain connects TRBV20-1 to TRBJ2-5; a weak D match, TRBD2 (6 bases). The length of the CDR3 is 9 residues. Germline lookup yields CDR1 DFQATT and CDR2 SNEGSKA (reference sequence). CDR3 protein: CSVDTSKHF. In DNA form, the CDR3 reads TGCAGTGTGGATACTAGCAAGCACTTC.

The chain links TRBV18 to TRBJ2-5; D remains unclear. The CDR3 is 12 amino acids. Germline-derived CDR1 and CDR2 are KGHSH and LQKENI. Trimming took off 5 bases at V and 1 base at J, with 5 bases between the two ends. The CDR3 protein is CASSDFQETQYF. The CDR3 DNA sequence: TGTGCCAGCTCAGATTTCCAAGAGACCCAGTACTTC.

The V and J genes are TRBV5-4 and TRBJ1-4; D unclear. The CDR3 consists of 15 residues. V shed 0 bases and J shed 0 bases, with 6 bases lying between them. CDR1 is SGHNT, CDR2 YYREEE, per germline (reference sequence). This CDR3 reads CASSLDSTTNEKLFF. CDR3 nucleotide sequence: TGTGCCAGCAGCTTGGACTCAACAACTAATGAAAAACTGTTTTTT.

For this clone: This specimen includes other DNA sequences encoding the same CDR3. This chain links TRBV6-5 with TRBJ1-1, with D maybe TRBD1 (6 bases). The V end lost 2 bases, the J end lost 5 bases, and 15 bases lay between the germline ends. CDR3 length: 15 amino acids. Germline V CDR1 and CDR2: MNHEY, SVGAGI. In nucleotides, the CDR3 is TGTGCCAGCAGTTACGGTACAGGGTGGGGGACTGAAGCTTTCTTT. It codes for CASSYGTGWGTEAFF.

V usage is TRBV11-2 and J usage is TRBJ2-3; TRBD2 aligns across 8 bases. Germline CDR1 and CDR2: SGHAT and FQNNGV. This CDR3 has 15 residues. V lost 6 bases to trimming and J lost 1 base; unmatched junction nucleotides: 6. The CDR3 region is CASRRAGGRTDTQYF. As DNA, the CDR3 is TGTGCCAGCAGACGTGCGGGGGGCCGCACAGATACGCAGTATTTT.

This clone came up once. V is TRBV27 and J is TRBJ2-7; possible D gene TRBD1, 6 bases. Germline loops: CDR1 MNHEY, CDR2 SMNVEV (reference sequence). Deletions cut 4 bases from V and 7 bases from J, with 14 bases between. The length of the CDR3 is 13 residues. CDR3 residues: CASSSAGAQEQYF. In DNA, the CDR3 is TGTGCCAGCAGTTCAGCAGGGGCCCAGGAGCAGTACTTC.

The rearrangement links TRBV11-2 to TRBJ2-3; D gene unclear. CDR3 length equals 17 residues. CDR1 is SGHAT and CDR2 is FQNNGV in the germline V gene. With 2 bases removed from V and 5 bases from J, the gap between germline ends came to 20 bases. The CDR3 reads CASSLSLHGGTIDTQYF. The CDR3 DNA reads TGTGCCAGCAGCTTAAGCCTCCATGGTGGCACAATAGATACGCAGTATTTT.

The V call is TRBV10-3, the J call TRBJ2-3, with D perhaps TRBD1 or TRBD2 (6 bases each). V shed 10 bases and J shed 6 bases, with 26 bases lying between them. This CDR3 has 16 amino acids. Germline V gives CDR1 ENHRY, CDR2 SYGVKD. CDR3: CATVLGERRGGDTQYF. CDR3 bases: TGTGCCACCGTCCTCGGGGAGCGGCGAGGGGGGGATACGCAGTATTTT.

The chain couples TRBV2 to TRBJ2-2; D is perhaps TRBD1 (5 bases). The CDR3 has 14 residues. Germline loops: CDR1 SNHLY, CDR2 FYNNEI. V lost 4 bases, J lost 6 bases, and 12 bases lay in between. DNA for the CDR3: TGTGCCAGCAGTGGGGTAGGGGCTGCCGGGGAGCTGTTTTTT. The encoded protein is CASSGVGAAGELFF.